The present T cell receptor beta chain was sequenced within a study of Tregs in tolerant kidney transplant recipients. Generated by immunoSEQ multiplex PCR, the TCRdb table keeps only in-frame clones and is missing some. This repertoire shows around 230,000 clones, roughly 84% found once; its top ten account for over 0.5%. With regard to this clone: Its antigen is unknown.

Study outcomes and limitations: No direct test of biological reproducibility was done here.

This CDR3 region has 14 residues. The sample comprised CD4+ T cells from blood. The chain joins TRBV1 to TRBJ2-3; the table's D call of TRBD1 was not tested on the DNA. TRBV1 is deemed a pseudogene. This TCR came from a human donor in good health. This CDR3 reads CTSSRGRGSDTQYF. CDR3 nucleotides: TGCACCAGCAGCCGGGGCAGGGGATCGGATACGCAGTATTTT.